The 28 T cell receptor beta chains listed next were all sequenced from one sample in a study of OX40 agonist ivuxolimab in advanced cancers. Libraries were constructed by the immunoSEQ multiplex PCR assay. What TCRdb holds here is the immuneACCESS table cut down to in-frame rearrangements. Part of the clones is not present; checked against another copy, under half of the missing clones reflect an unresolved V gene, and the others are unexplained. The table for this sample lists 58,000 or so clones; over 80% of them were counted only once. In total, the top ten clones hold 2.5% to 3.5% of the sample. Sample: CD4+ or CD8+ T cells sorted from blood, taken in a trial of the OX40 agonist ivuxolimab. These receptor sequences come from an adult with an advanced solid tumor such as melanoma, head and neck, liver or kidney cancer.

The chain uses TRBV7-2 and TRBJ2-7; D possibly uses TRBD1 or TRBD2 (6 bases each). Germline V gene data show CDR1 as SGHTA and CDR2 as FQGNSA. CDR3 length: 16 amino acids. V lost 4 bases to trimming and J lost 3 bases, with 19 bases between them. The CDR3 loop reads CASSSGGKRGHYEQYF. Here the CDR3 DNA reads TGTGCCAGCAGCTCCGGAGGGAAAAGGGGACACTACGAGCAGTACTTC.

The rearrangement joins TRBV4-2 to TRBJ2-5, with a tentative D call TRBD1 (6 bases). Deletions cut 0 bases from V and 3 bases from J, with 17 bases between. Germline assignment: CDR1 LGHNA and CDR2 YNFKEQ. CDR3 length: 17 amino acids. The CDR3 loop reads CASSQDQGSADKETQYF. Written as DNA, the CDR3 is TGTGCCAGCAGCCAAGATCAGGGGTCAGCGGACAAAGAGACCCAGTACTTC.

The chain recombines TRBV6-5 with TRBJ1-2; D call uncertain. The germline V gene encodes CDR1 MNHEY and CDR2 SVGAGI. V was pared by 3 bases and J by 8 bases, with 13 bases between. This CDR3 has 13 residues. CDR3 coding DNA: TGTGCCAGCAGTTATATACGGCAGGCAGGCTACACCTTC. As protein: CASSYIRQAGYTF.

The chain employs TRBV5-5 and TRBJ2-7; 10 bases align to TRBD2. The V and J ends lost 1 base and 7 bases, in that order; junction bases with no gene match: 5. This CDR3 contains 14 residues. From germline, CDR1 is SGHKS and CDR2 YYEKEE (reference sequence). The CDR3 sequence: CASSLTSGAREQYF. CDR3 nucleotides: TGTGCCAGCAGCTTGACTAGCGGGGCAAGGGAGCAGTACTTC. The entire variable domain, with the rest obtained from reference TRBV5-5 and TRBJ2-7, is as follows: DAGVTQSPTHLIKTRGQQVTLRCSPISGHKSVSWYQQVLGQGPQFIFQYYEKEERGRGNFPDRFSARQFPNYSSELNVNALLLGDSALYLCASSLTSGAREQYFGPGTRLTVT.

This chain connects TRBV6-1 to TRBJ2-7, with 11 bases identical to TRBD1. Germline V gene lookup returns CDR1 MNHNS and CDR2 SASEGT. The V and J ends lost 6 bases and 2 bases, in that order; junction bases with no gene match: 3. CDR3 size: 14 residues. CDR3 DNA sequence: TGTGCCAGCAGCCCGGGACAGGGGGCCTACGAGCAGTACTTC. This translates into CASSPGQGAYEQYF.

The J gene is TRBJ2-2, the V gene TRBV27; the match to TRBD2 covers 8 bases. Germline loops: CDR1 MNHEY, CDR2 SMNVEV (reference sequence). The CDR3 consists of 14 residues. The V segment lost 6 bases and the J segment 8 bases; nucleotides outside the gene matches: 8. CDR3 residues: CASRKAGAGGELFF. The CDR3 bases are TGTGCCAGCAGAAAAGCGGGGGCTGGTGGGGAGCTGTTTTTT.

The table lists this clone with a count of one. The chain links TRBV7-9 to TRBJ1-1; TRBD1 matches 7 bases. The ends lost 6 bases at V and 5 bases at J; junction bases unmatched: 6. The CDR3 consists of 13 residues. The germline V gene encodes CDR1 SEHNR and CDR2 FQNEAQ (reference sequence). The CDR3 protein is CASSHDRDTEAFF. The CDR3 nucleotides read TGTGCCAGCAGTCATGACAGGGATACTGAAGCTTTCTTT.

The rearrangement joins TRBV30 to TRBJ2-7; 10 bases fit TRBD1. With V trimmed by 5 bases and J by 7 bases, 8 bases remained unmatched. The CDR3 totals 13 residues. Germline V gene lookup returns CDR1 GTSNPN and CDR2 SVGIG (reference sequence). CDR3 nucleotide sequence: TGTGCCTGGGCCCGGGACAGGGGCTTGGAGCAGTACTTC. Amino acid sequence: CAWARDRGLEQYF.

V gene TRBV30 combines with J gene TRBJ2-5, with no clear D. This CDR3 region has 14 residues. V shed 5 bases and J shed 1 base, with 14 bases lying between them. Germline V CDR1 and CDR2: GTSNPN, SVGIG (reference sequence). CDR3 nucleotide sequence: TGTGCCTGGCGCCTTAAGGGCGGCCAAGAGACCCAGTACTTC. Its protein product is CAWRLKGGQETQYF.

This chain connects TRBV6-9 to TRBJ1-6; D gene ambiguous. This CDR3 spans 14 amino acids. Germline loops: CDR1 MNHGY, CDR2 SVAAGI. Trimming took 3 bases from V and 10 from J, leaving 13 bases between them. The CDR3 loop is CASSYGENRSPLHF. CDR3 bases: TGTGCCAGCAGTTACGGGGAAAATCGGTCACCCCTCCACTTT.

This rearrangement joins TRBV28 to TRBJ2-5, with 10 bases lining up with TRBD2. This CDR3 is 14 amino acids long. V trimming: 7 bases; J trimming: 5 bases; junction bases outside the gene matches: 7. The germline V gene encodes CDR1 MDHEN and CDR2 SYDVKM. CDR3 bases: TGTGCCAGCAAGAGCGGGGGGGAAGGGGAGACCCAGTACTTC. Translation: CASKSGGEGETQYF.

V gene TRBV2 combines with J gene TRBJ1-2; 7 bases fit TRBD1. CDR1 and CDR2 (germline): SNHLY, FYNNEI. This CDR3 is 14 amino acids long. V lost 7 bases, J lost 6 bases, and 11 bases stayed unmatched. CDR3 in amino acids: CASKDTTGRHGYTF. The CDR3 DNA reads as TGTGCCAGCAAGGACACGACAGGGAGACATGGCTACACCTTC. Looking up the rest from reference TRBV2 and TRBJ1-2 gives the full variable domain: EPEVTQTPSHQVTQMGQEVILRCVPISNHLYFYWYRQILGQKVEFLVSFYNNEISEKSEIFDDQFSVERPDGSNFTLKIRSTKLEDSAMYFCASKDTTGRHGYTFGSGTRLTVV.

This clone is a singleton in its sample. The rearrangement joins TRBV7-9 to TRBJ1-2, with TRBD1 as a possible D gene (5 bases). V was pared by 1 base and J by 4 bases, with 7 bases between. The CDR3 consists of 13 residues. The germline V gene has CDR1 SEHNR and CDR2 FQNEAQ (reference sequence). The CDR3 DNA reads TGTGCCAGCAGCTTAGGGGGGACCTATGGCTACACCTTC. Translating it yields CASSLGGTYGYTF.

The gene calls are TRBV11-3 and TRBJ1-1; D call uncertain. Germline CDR1 is SGHNT and CDR2 is YENEEA. The CDR3 loop spans 14 amino acids. V lost 0 bases and J 0 bases, leaving 5 bases between the germline ends. This CDR3 is CASSLEGVNTEAFF. The CDR3 coding sequence is TGTGCCAGCAGCTTAGAGGGTGTGAACACTGAAGCTTTCTTT.

The V and J genes are TRBV10-3 and TRBJ1-2; D might be TRBD1 (6 bases). This CDR3 spans 15 amino acids. V lost 6 bases to trimming and J lost 0 bases, with 14 bases between them. Germline V gene sequence: CDR1 ENHRY, CDR2 SYGVKD. In nucleotides, the CDR3 is TGTGCCATCAGAACCGGACAGTTAGCTAACTATGGCTACACCTTC. Protein sequence: CAIRTGQLANYGYTF.

This chain uses TRBV9 with TRBJ2-2; D possibly uses TRBD1 or TRBD2 (5 bases each). The CDR3 extends over 16 amino acids. Germline CDR1 and CDR2: SGDLS and YYNGEE. Trimming left V 3 bases short and J 1 base short, with 13 bases between. For the CDR3, the DNA is TGTGCCAGCAGCGCAACCGGGACGGTGAACACCGGGGAGCTGTTTTTT. The encoded protein is CASSATGTVNTGELFF.

This sequence joins TRBV2 and TRBJ2-7, with unresolved D. The ends were cut back, 5 bases at V and 5 bases at J, with 4 bases in the middle. Germline CDR1 reads SNHLY; CDR2 reads FYNNEI. The CDR3 spans 10 residues. The CDR3 reads CASSQDEQYF. DNA for the CDR3: TGTGCCAGCAGTCAGGACGAGCAGTACTTC. Complete variable domain (other parts from reference TRBV2 and TRBJ2-7): EPEVTQTPSHQVTQMGQEVILRCVPISNHLYFYWYRQILGQKVEFLVSFYNNEISEKSEIFDDQFSVERPDGSNFTLKIRSTKLEDSAMYFCASSQDEQYFGPGTRLTVT.

The gene calls are TRBV5-6 and TRBJ1-1; no reliable D call. The germline gives CDR1 SGHDT, CDR2 YYEEEE. The length of the CDR3 is 14 residues. Between the trimmed V and J ends, which lost 4 bases and 1 base, there was a span of 11 bases. The CDR3 DNA sequence: TGTGCCAGCAGCCCTGTGACGGGGAACACTGAAGCTTTCTTT. Amino acids: CASSPVTGNTEAFF.

This chain links TRBV7-6 with TRBJ2-3; D perhaps matches TRBD2 (5 bases). The germline V gene has CDR1 SGHVS and CDR2 FNYEAQ. The CDR3 is 16 amino acids. With 5 bases removed from V and 0 bases from J, the gap between germline ends came to 15 bases. DNA of the CDR3: TGTGCCAGCAGCGGGTGGACTGCAGACAGCACAGATACGCAGTATTTT. Translated: CASSGWTADSTDTQYF.

This rearrangement joins TRBV4-1 to TRBJ2-7; D may match TRBD1 or TRBD2 (5 bases each). The CDR3 loop spans 13 amino acids. Germline V gene lookup returns CDR1 MGHRA and CDR2 YSYEKL. Trimming took off 2 bases at V and 3 bases at J, with 8 bases between the two ends. CDR3 sequence reads: CASSQMGVYEQYF. The CDR3 DNA reads TGCGCCAGCAGCCAAATGGGGGTCTACGAGCAGTACTTC.

J is TRBJ1-4 and V is TRBV6-1; unclear D gene. Trimming pared 2 bases from V and 5 bases from J, leaving 21 bases between. The germline gives CDR1 MNHNS, CDR2 SASEGT. The CDR3 consists of 18 residues. CDR3 nucleotides: TGTGCCAGCAGTGAAAGAGCCCGTCTCCTAGTCGACAATGAAAAACTGTTTTTT. This codes for CASSERARLLVDNEKLFF.

The V and J genes are TRBV11-2 and TRBJ2-3; 8 bases match TRBD2. CDR1 and CDR2 (germline): SGHAT, FQNNGV. V was pared by 5 bases and J by 0 bases, with 4 bases of the junction left unmatched. The length of the CDR3 is 15 residues. CDR3 amino acids: CASSPAGVSTDTQYF. Written as DNA, the CDR3 is TGTGCCAGCAGCCCAGCGGGGGTGAGCACAGATACGCAGTATTTT.

The V gene is TRBV11-2, the J gene TRBJ2-7, with 8 positions matching TRBD1. Trimming at V came to 3 bases and at J to 3 bases, leaving 4 bases not matched to a gene. Germline V gives CDR1 SGHAT, CDR2 FQNNGV. There are 14 residues in the CDR3. CDR3 DNA sequence: TGTGCCAGCAGCTTCGGGACAGGTCTCTACGAGCAGTACTTC. The encoded protein is CASSFGTGLYEQYF.

The J gene is TRBJ1-1, the V gene TRBV28; D is unclear. The CDR3 spans 12 residues. V dropped 10 bases and J dropped 5 bases, with 14 bases sitting between them. Germline V lookup: CDR1 MDHEN, CDR2 SYDVKM. The CDR3 DNA reads TGTGCCACCATTGGGGAGTGGACTGAAGCTTTCTTT. This gives the protein CATIGEWTEAFF.

V usage is TRBV2 and J usage is TRBJ1-2; D gene ambiguous. This CDR3 is built from 13 residues. Germline V gene data show CDR1 as SNHLY and CDR2 as FYNNEI. CDR3 region: CATASGDNYGYTF. In DNA, the CDR3 is TGTGCTACGGCGAGCGGGGATAACTATGGCTACACCTTC.

J is TRBJ1-6 and V is TRBV5-1, with D possibly being TRBD1 (6 bases). The CDR3 runs to 16 residues. Trimming took 3 bases from V and 6 from J, leaving 16 bases between them. Germline CDR1 reads SGHRS; CDR2 reads YFSETQ. The chain's CDR3 is CASSSRSGEGNSPLHF. The CDR3 region has the DNA TGCGCCAGCAGCTCGAGGTCAGGGGAGGGTAATTCACCCCTCCACTTT.

This chain uses TRBV11-3 with TRBJ1-2; 12 bases line up with TRBD1. Germline values: CDR1 SGHNT, CDR2 YENEEA. The CDR3 contains 17 residues. The J segment lost 6 bases and the V segment lost 5 bases, leaving 13 bases of the junction unmatched. CDR3 sequence (DNA): TGTGCCAGCAGCCCATTATCCGGGACAGGGGGCGCCAATGGCTACACCTTC. As protein: CASSPLSGTGGANGYTF.

The chain uses TRBV5-1 and TRBJ2-5, with D maybe TRBD1 (6 bases). The germline V and J ends were trimmed by 1 base and 1 base, with 8 bases remaining between them. CDR1 is SGHRS, CDR2 YFSETQ, per germline. CDR3 size: 14 residues. The CDR3 sequence: CASSLSTGQETQYF. In DNA form, the CDR3 reads TGCGCCAGCAGCTTGTCGACAGGCCAAGAGACCCAGTACTTC. Full variable domain (outside the CDR3, taken from reference TRBV5-1 and TRBJ2-5): KAGVTQTPRYLIKTRGQQVTLSCSPISGHRSVSWYQQTPGQGLQFLFEYFSETQRNKGNFPGRFSGRQFSNSRSEMNVSTLELGDSALYLCASSLSTGQETQYFGPGTRLLVL.